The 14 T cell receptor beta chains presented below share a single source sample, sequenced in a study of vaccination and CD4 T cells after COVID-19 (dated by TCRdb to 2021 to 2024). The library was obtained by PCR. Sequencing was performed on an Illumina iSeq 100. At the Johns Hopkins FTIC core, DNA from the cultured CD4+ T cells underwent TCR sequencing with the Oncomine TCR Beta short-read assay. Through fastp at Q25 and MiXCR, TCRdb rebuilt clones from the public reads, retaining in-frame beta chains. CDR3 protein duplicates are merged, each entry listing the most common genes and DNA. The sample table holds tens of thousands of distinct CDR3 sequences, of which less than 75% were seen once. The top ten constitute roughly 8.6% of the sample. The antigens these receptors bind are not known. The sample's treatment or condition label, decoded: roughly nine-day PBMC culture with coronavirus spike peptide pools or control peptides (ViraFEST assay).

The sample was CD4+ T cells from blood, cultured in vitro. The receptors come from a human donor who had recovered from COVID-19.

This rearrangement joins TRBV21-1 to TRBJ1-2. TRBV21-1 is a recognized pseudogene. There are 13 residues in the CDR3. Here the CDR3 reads CASSKVPNYGYTF. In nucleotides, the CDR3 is TGTGCCAGCAGCAAAGTTCCTAACTATGGCTACACCTTC.

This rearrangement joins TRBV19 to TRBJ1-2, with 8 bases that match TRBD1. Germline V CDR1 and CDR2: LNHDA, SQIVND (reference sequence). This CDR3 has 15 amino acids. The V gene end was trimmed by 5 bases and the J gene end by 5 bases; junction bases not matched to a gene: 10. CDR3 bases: TGTGCCAGTAGTCTCCGACAGGGGCACATATATGGCTACACCTTC. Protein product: CASSLRQGHIYGYTF.

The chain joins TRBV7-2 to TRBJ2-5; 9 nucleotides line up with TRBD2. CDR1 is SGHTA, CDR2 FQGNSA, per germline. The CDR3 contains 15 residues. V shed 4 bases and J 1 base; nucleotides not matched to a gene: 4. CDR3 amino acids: CASSSPGLAQETQYF. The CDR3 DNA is TGTGCCAGCAGCTCCCCGGGACTAGCCCAAGAGACCCAGTACTTC. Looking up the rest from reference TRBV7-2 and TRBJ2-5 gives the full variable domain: GAGVSQSPSNKVTEKGKDVELRCDPISGHTALYWYRQSLGQGLEFLIYFQGNSAPDKSGLPSDRFSAERTGGSVSTLTIQRTQQEDSAVYLCASSSPGLAQETQYFGPGTRLLVL.

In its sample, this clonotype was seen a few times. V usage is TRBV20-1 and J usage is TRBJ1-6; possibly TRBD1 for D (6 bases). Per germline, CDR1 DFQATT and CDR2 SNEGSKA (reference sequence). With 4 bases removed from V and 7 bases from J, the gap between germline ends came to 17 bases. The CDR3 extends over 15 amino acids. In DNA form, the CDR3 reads TGCAGTGCTAAAATAGGGCAGGGGAGAAATTCACCCCTCCACTTT. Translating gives CSAKIGQGRNSPLHF.

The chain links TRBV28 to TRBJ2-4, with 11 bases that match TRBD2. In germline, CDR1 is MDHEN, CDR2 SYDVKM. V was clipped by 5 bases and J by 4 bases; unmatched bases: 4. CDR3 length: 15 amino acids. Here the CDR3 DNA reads TGTGCCAGCAGTGTGACTAGCGGGACGAAAAACATTCAGTACTTC. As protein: CASSVTSGTKNIQYF.

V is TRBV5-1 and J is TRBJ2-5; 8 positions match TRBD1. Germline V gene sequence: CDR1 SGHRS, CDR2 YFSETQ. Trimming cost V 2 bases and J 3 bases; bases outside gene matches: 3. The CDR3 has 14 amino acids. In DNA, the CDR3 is TGCGCCAGCAGCTTAATGACAGGGGAAGAGACCCAGTACTTC. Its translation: CASSLMTGEETQYF.

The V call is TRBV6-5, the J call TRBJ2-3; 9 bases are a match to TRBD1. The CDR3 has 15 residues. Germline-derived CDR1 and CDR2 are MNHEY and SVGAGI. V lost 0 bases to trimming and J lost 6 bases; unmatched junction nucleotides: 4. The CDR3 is CASSYSNRGRDTQYF. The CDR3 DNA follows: TGTGCCAGCAGTTACTCGAACAGGGGGCGCGATACGCAGTATTTT.

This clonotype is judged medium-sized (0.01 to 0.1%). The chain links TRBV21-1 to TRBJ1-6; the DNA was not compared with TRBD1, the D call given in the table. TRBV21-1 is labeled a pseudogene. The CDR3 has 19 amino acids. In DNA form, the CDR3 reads TGTGCCAGCAGCCTGTTTCAGGACAGGAAAGCATCCTATAATTCACCCCTCCACTTT. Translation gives CASSLFQDRKASYNSPLHF.

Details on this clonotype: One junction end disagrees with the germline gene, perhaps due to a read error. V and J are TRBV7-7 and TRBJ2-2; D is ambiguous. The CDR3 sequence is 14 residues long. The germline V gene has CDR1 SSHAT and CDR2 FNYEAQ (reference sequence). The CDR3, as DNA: TGTGCTAGCAGCTTTGACTTGAACACCGGGGAGCTGTTTTTT. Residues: CASSFDLNTGELFF.

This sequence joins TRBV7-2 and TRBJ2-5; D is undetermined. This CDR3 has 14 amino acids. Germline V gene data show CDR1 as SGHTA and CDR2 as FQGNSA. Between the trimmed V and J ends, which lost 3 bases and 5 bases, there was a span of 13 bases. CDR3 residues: CASSFRTQWETQYF. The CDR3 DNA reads TGTGCCAGCAGCTTCAGGACCCAATGGGAGACCCAGTACTTC. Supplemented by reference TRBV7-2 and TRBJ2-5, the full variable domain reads GAGVSQSPSNKVTEKGKDVELRCDPISGHTALYWYRQSLGQGLEFLIYFQGNSAPDKSGLPSDRFSAERTGGSVSTLTIQRTQQEDSAVYLCASSFRTQWETQYFGPGTRLLVL.

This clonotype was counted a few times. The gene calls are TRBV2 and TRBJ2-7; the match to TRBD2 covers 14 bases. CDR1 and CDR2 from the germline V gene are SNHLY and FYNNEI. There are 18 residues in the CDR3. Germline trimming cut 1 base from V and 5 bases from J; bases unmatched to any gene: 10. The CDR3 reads CASSEGGLAGGSWDEQYF. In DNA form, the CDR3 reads TGTGCCAGCAGTGAAGGTGGACTAGCGGGAGGATCGTGGGACGAGCAGTACTTC.

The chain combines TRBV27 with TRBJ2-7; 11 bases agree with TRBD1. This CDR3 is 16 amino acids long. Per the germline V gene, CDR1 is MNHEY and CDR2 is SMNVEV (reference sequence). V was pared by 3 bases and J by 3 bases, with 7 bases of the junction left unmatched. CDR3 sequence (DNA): TGTGCCAGCAGTTTGGTCGGGGACAGGGGGGTCTACGAGCAGTACTTC. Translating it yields CASSLVGDRGVYEQYF.

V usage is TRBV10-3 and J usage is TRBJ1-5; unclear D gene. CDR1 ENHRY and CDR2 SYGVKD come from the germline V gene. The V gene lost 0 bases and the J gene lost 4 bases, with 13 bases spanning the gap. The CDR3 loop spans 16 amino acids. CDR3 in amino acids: CAISESIVAVNQPQHF. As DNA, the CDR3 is TGTGCCATCAGTGAGTCGATAGTGGCGGTGAATCAGCCCCAGCATTTT.

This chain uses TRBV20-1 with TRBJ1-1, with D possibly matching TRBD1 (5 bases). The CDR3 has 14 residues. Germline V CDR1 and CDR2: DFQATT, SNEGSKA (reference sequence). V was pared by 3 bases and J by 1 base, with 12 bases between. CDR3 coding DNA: TGCAGTGCTAGGTCGCGGGGGGGGAACACTGAAGCTTTCTTT. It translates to CSARSRGGNTEAFF.